These 20 T cell receptor beta chains came from one sample sequenced in a study of human T cells and chemical hapten exposure. In TCRdb, the RACE reads were re-called with MiXCR into one record per CDR3 protein. The table lists approximately 260,000 distinct CDR3 sequences, about 9.4% of them singletons, with about 2.5% in the top ten. Time point noted: pre-sensitization, week 0. The treatment here: therapeutic diphenylcyclopropenone sensitization with weekly scalp DPC. This specimen was whole blood, taken in connection with sensitization to the hapten diphenylcyclopropenone (DPC). These receptors came from a woman aged 40 to 50 with alopecia areata. Some clones in this sample may be carry-over from other donors' samples.

This clonotype was counted only a few times. This chain uses TRBV5-1 with TRBJ2-1; 9 bases align to TRBD2. Germline CDR1 and CDR2: SGHRS and YFSETQ. V was clipped by 0 bases and J by 4 bases; unmatched bases: 5. CDR3 length equals 16 residues. This chain's CDR3 is CASSLAPGLAYNEQFF. DNA for the CDR3: TGCGCCAGCAGCTTGGCCCCGGGACTAGCATACAATGAGCAGTTCTTC.

This clonotype appeared a few times. This chain joins TRBV28 and TRBJ2-5; D is uncertain. V lost 2 bases and J lost 0, with 10 bases in between. CDR1 and CDR2 from the germline V gene are MDHEN and SYDVKM. This CDR3 comprises 15 residues. CDR3 loop: CASSLRLPYQETQYF. CDR3 DNA: TGTGCCAGCAGTTTAAGGCTACCGTACCAAGAGACCCAGTACTTC.

The rearrangement uses TRBV20-1 and TRBJ2-7; no reliable D call. The germline V gene has CDR1 DFQATT and CDR2 SNEGSKA (reference sequence). The ends were cut back, 3 bases at V and 2 bases at J, with 11 bases in the middle. The CDR3 is 13 amino acids. The CDR3 reads CSASGQDPYEQYF. Written as DNA, the CDR3 is TGCAGTGCTAGTGGGCAGGACCCCTACGAGCAGTACTTC.

This clonotype appeared a few times. The chain employs TRBV9 and TRBJ2-3; D ambiguous. Looked up from germline, CDR1 is SGDLS and CDR2 is YYNGEE. Deletions cut 3 bases from V and 1 base from J, with 9 bases between. The CDR3 sequence is 14 residues long. DNA for the CDR3: TGTGCCAGCAGCGAGAGGTATGGCACAGATACGCAGTATTTT. It is translated as CASSERYGTDTQYF.

This clonotype was observed a handful of times. This CDR3 is CSAREGTGPSYEQYF. In DNA, the CDR3 is TGCAGTGCTAGAGAAGGGACAGGACCTTCCTACGAGCAGTACTTC. The chain is built from TRBV20-1 and TRBJ2-7; 8 nucleotides match TRBD1. Trimming took 0 bases from V and 1 from J; bases not matched to a gene: 5. Germline CDR1 DFQATT, CDR2 SNEGSKA (reference sequence). The CDR3 length is 15 residues.

This chain uses TRBV15 with TRBJ2-7, with 9 bases aligning to TRBD1. This CDR3 is built from 15 residues. Germline CDR1 is LNHNV and CDR2 is YYDKDF (reference sequence). V lost 4 bases to trimming and J lost 2 bases; unmatched junction nucleotides: 6. The CDR3 here is CATSIGTGRTYEQYF. CDR3 bases: TGTGCCACCAGCATCGGGACAGGGAGGACCTACGAGCAGTACTTC.

J is TRBJ1-2 and V is TRBV7-9, with a possible D match to TRBD1 (5 bases). The CDR3 runs to 16 residues. Germline V gene data show CDR1 as SEHNR and CDR2 as FQNEAQ (reference sequence). The ends were cut back, 5 bases at V and 2 bases at J, with 18 bases in the middle. CDR3 region: CASSRAGTPNNYGYTF. For the CDR3, the DNA is TGTGCCAGCAGCCGCGCCGGGACCCCGAACAACTATGGCTACACCTTC.

This clonotype has a count of ten or more. The chain has TRBV20-1 and TRBJ2-7, with TRBD2 matching over 15 bases. Trimming cost V 5 bases and J 6 bases; bases outside gene matches: 8. The CDR3 is 15 amino acids. CDR1 and CDR2 from the germline V gene are DFQATT and SNEGSKA (reference sequence). Here the CDR3 reads CSASDRGLAGGEQYF. CDR3 bases: TGCAGTGCTTCGGACAGGGGACTAGCGGGAGGCGAGCAGTACTTC.

There are a few counts of this clonotype. The rearrangement uses TRBV11-2 and TRBJ2-1; D unclear. The V gene's germline CDR1 is SGHAT and CDR2 FQNNGV. V was clipped by 1 base and J by 10 bases, with 5 bases between them. The CDR3 contains 11 residues. The DNA of the CDR3 is TGTGCCAGCAGCTTAGCGCTAGAGCAGTTCTTC. Translated: CASSLALEQFF.

This clonotype was counted between two and nine times. This chain connects TRBV6-2 or TRBV6-3 to TRBJ2-7; 7 bases align to TRBD1. This CDR3 contains 12 residues. Germline values: CDR1 MNHEY, CDR2 SVGEGT. V was clipped by 8 bases and J by 2 bases; unmatched bases: 3. CDR3 protein: CASAQGAYEQYF. The CDR3 bases are TGTGCCAGCGCCCAGGGGGCCTACGAGCAGTACTTC.

This clonotype was found many times. The chain carries TRBV7-9 and TRBJ1-1, with D possibly TRBD1 on 6 matching bases. V lost 3 bases and J lost 1, with 9 bases in between. This CDR3 region has 14 residues. The germline CDR1 and CDR2 sequences are SEHNR and FQNEAQ (reference sequence). For the CDR3, the DNA is TGTGCCAGCAGCTTGCAGGGGCGGAACACTGAAGCTTTCTTT. It codes for CASSLQGRNTEAFF.

In this sample, this clonotype turned up many times. The V call is TRBV7-8, the J call TRBJ1-1; D unclear. CDR1 and CDR2 (germline): SGHVS, FQNEAQ. This CDR3 comprises 15 residues. Trimming stripped 5 bases from V and 0 bases from J, with 13 bases between. The CDR3 spells CASSPAQGMNTEAFF. In nucleotides, the CDR3 is TGTGCCAGCAGCCCCGCCCAAGGTATGAACACTGAAGCTTTCTTT.

This clonotype came up many times. The chain links TRBV28 to TRBJ2-5; no reliable D call. Germline V gene sequence: CDR1 MDHEN, CDR2 SYDVKM. Trimming removed 5 bases at V and 2 bases at J, with 18 bases between. The CDR3 sequence is 16 residues long. CDR3 residues: CASSPFRSGAQETQYF. The CDR3 coding sequence is TGTGCCAGCAGTCCATTTAGGTCAGGAGCACAAGAGACCCAGTACTTC.

This clonotype came up a few times. The chain links TRBV7-3 to TRBJ2-7, with 10 bases fitting TRBD1. V lost 1 base to trimming and J lost 4 bases; unmatched junction nucleotides: 4. CDR3 length: 15 residues. Germline V gene lookup returns CDR1 SGHTA and CDR2 FQGTGA. CDR3 sequence reads: CASSLSGGQGYEQYF. CDR3 DNA sequence: TGTGCCAGCAGCTTAAGTGGGGGACAGGGGTACGAGCAGTACTTC.

The chain joins TRBV4-3 to TRBJ2-1; TRBD1 or TRBD2 may be the D gene (5 bases each). Germline lookup yields CDR1 LGHNA and CDR2 YSLEER. The CDR3 length is 15 residues. Trimming pared 0 bases from V and 9 bases from J, leaving 15 bases between. DNA of the CDR3: TGCGCCAGCAGCCAAGATCTCGTCGGTGGGGGTGAGCAGTTCTTC. It is translated as CASSQDLVGGGEQFF.

This clonotype has just a few counts. This sequence joins TRBV3-1 and TRBJ1-1; 12 bases fit TRBD1. Germline CDR1 LGHDT, CDR2 YNNKEL (reference sequence). This CDR3 contains 17 residues. Trimming took 8 bases from V and 4 from J; bases not matched to a gene: 14. CDR3 in DNA: TGTGCCAGCGAACCACCTTGGGGACAGGGGGCTAGCACTGAAGCTTTCTTT. As protein: CASEPPWGQGASTEAFF.

This clonotype appeared a few times. This CDR3 is CSVGPGQGVTEAFF. In DNA, the CDR3 is TGCAGCGTTGGGCCGGGACAGGGAGTTACTGAAGCTTTCTTT. This sequence joins TRBV29-1 and TRBJ1-1; 9 positions match TRBD1. The junction had 8 bases not matched to a gene; V was cut back by 4 bases and J by 5 bases. This CDR3 region has 14 residues. Germline CDR1 is SQVTM and CDR2 is ANQGSEA. Combining the CDR3 with reference TRBV29-1 and TRBJ1-1 gives the whole variable domain SAVISQKPSRDICQRGTSLTIQCQVDSQVTMMFWYRQQPGQSLTLIATANQGSEATYESGFVIDKFPISRPNLTFSTLTVSNMSPEDSSIYLCSVGPGQGVTEAFFGQGTRLTVV.

This rearrangement joins TRBV7-2 to TRBJ1-6, with TRBD1 identical over 7 bases. Trimming cost V 5 bases and J 13 bases; bases outside gene matches: 11. CDR1 SGHTA and CDR2 FQGNSA come from the germline V gene. The CDR3 runs to 14 residues. The CDR3 DNA sequence: TGTGCCAGCAGCGCCGGGACAGCCATAGTGCCCCTCCACTTT. Translating gives CASSAGTAIVPLHF.

The chain carries TRBV3-1 and TRBJ2-6; D not resolved. The CDR3 is 18 amino acids. Trimming took 0 bases from V and 0 from J, leaving 12 bases between them. Germline CDR1 is LGHDT and CDR2 is YNNKEL (reference sequence). The CDR3 loop reads CASSQESVALSGANVLTF. The DNA for the CDR3 is TGTGCCAGCAGCCAAGAGTCCGTGGCGCTCTCTGGGGCCAACGTCCTGACTTTC.

This clonotype showed up just a few times. The chain employs TRBV5-1 and TRBJ1-4, with TRBD1 as a possible D gene (5 bases). CDR3 size: 15 residues. V was trimmed by 4 bases and J by 3 bases, leaving 13 bases between them. The germline V gene has CDR1 SGHRS and CDR2 YFSETQ. This chain's CDR3 is CASSGSGTANEKLFF. The CDR3 coding sequence is TGCGCCAGCAGCGGATCCGGGACGGCTAATGAAAAACTGTTTTTT.